Described below is a single T cell receptor (beta chain) sequence and its context. Its matching antigen is unknown. These data originate in a study of cytomegalovirus exposure and HLA in healthy donors. Overall study context: Researchers found that approximately 85% of 398 genotyped donors fell within the Caucasian-associated ancestry cluster.

General study points: No immune exposure information besides CMV serostatus was available. The authors considered a cluster of highly shared sequence variants likely to be a sequencing artifact.

Trimming left V 0 bases short and J 0 bases short, with 6 bases between. Germline V gene sequence: CDR1 SGDLS, CDR2 YYNGEE. This CDR3 contains 15 residues. Though nominally healthy at sampling, donors likely had unrecorded immune exposures. PCR primers comprised 60 Vbeta and 13 Jbeta primers. This table comes from immunoSEQ multiplex PCR, and its TCRdb copy is limited to in-frame clones, with some not included. Here the sample spans 110,000 or so clones, roughly 76% being singletons. Sequenced: PBMCs. This chain uses TRBV9 with TRBJ2-2; D remains unclear. The receptor's source is a woman aged 40-49 years in good health and CMV-seropositive. The DNA for the CDR3 is TGTGCCAGCAGCGTAGAGCCTACGAACACCGGGGAGCTGTTTTTT. Protein: CASSVEPTNTGELFF. Together with reference TRBV9 and TRBJ2-2, the CDR3 gives the full variable domain: DSGVTQTPKHLITATGQRVTLRCSPRSGDLSVYWYQQSLDQGLQFLIQYYNGEERAKGNILERFSAQQFPDLHSELNLSSLELGDSALYFCASSVEPTNTGELFFGEGSRLTVL.